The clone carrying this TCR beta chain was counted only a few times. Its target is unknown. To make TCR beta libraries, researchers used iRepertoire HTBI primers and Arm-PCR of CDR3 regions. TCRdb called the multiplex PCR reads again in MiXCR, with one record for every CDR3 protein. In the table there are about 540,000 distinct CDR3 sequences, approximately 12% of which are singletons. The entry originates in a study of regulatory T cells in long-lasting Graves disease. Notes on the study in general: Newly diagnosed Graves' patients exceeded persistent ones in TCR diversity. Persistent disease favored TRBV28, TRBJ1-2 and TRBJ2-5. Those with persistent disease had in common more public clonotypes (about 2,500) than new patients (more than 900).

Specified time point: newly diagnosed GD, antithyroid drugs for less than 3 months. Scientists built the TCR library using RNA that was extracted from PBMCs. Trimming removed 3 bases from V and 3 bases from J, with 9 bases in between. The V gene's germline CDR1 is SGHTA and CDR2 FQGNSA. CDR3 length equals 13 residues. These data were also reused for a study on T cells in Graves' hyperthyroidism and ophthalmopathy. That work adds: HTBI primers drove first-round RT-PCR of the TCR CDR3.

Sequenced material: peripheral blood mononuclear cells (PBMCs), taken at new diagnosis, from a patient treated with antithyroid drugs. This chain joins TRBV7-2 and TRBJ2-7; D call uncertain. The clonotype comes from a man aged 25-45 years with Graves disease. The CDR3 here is CASSFSILYEQYF. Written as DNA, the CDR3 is TGTGCCAGCAGCTTTTCGATTCTCTACGAGCAGTACTTC.